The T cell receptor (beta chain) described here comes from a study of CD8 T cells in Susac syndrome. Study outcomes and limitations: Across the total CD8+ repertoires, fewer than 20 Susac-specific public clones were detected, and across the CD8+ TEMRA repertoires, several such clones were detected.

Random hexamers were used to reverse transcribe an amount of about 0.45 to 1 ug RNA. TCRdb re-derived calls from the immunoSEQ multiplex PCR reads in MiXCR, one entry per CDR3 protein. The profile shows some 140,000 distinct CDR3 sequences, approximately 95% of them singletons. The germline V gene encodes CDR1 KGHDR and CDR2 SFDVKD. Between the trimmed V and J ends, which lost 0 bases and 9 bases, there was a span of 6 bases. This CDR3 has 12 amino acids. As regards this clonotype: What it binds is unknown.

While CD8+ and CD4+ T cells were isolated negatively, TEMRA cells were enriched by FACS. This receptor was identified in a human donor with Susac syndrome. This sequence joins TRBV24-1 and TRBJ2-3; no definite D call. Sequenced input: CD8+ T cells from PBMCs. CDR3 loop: CATSDLTETQYF. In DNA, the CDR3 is TGTGCCACCAGTGATTTGACTGAGACGCAGTATTTT.